These T cell receptor beta chains were read from a single sample in a study of blood T cell repertoires in COVID-19. Some clones are missing from TCRdb's copy, which holds only in-frame ones; the method was immunoSEQ multiplex PCR. The sample carries 200,000 to 250,000 clones, nearly 90% recorded once. The source material was PBMCs or T cells enriched from blood (not recorded which). These receptors came from a man aged 25 to 40 who had recovered from COVID-19. CDR3s leave out the opening cysteine and the closing phenylalanine or tryptophan.

J,V,CDR3
TRBJ1-2,TRBV24-1,ATSDGRGPNYGYT
TRBJ1-5,TRBV28,ASVRGYSNQPQH
TRBJ2-5,TRBV5-1,ASSLQGMEETQY
TRBJ1-1,TRBV9,ASTPGTALYEAF
TRBJ2-1,TRBV7-6,ASSLIGQGDYEQF
TRBJ2-5,TRBV7-2,ASSQGLAGRQETQY
TRBJ2-7,TRBV7-9,ASSLDIGTSGSYEQY
TRBJ1-1,TRBV7-2,ASSRAPIPI
TRBJ2-3,TRBV10-3,AISESPVGSGTDTQY
TRBJ1-5,TRBV6-1,ASSAGAVYSNQPQH
TRBJ2-5,TRBV27,ASSFGTEETQY
TRBJ2-1,TRBV11-1,ASSRVGGEQF
TRBJ1-3,TRBV9,ASGEGSSGNTIY
TRBJ1-2,TRBV15,ATSRGGQGAEDGYT
TRBJ2-1,TRBV7-2,ASSPSLPTIEQF
TRBJ1-3,TRBV7-9,ASSLDSYSGNTIY
TRBJ2-3,TRBV7-2,ASSRGGITDTQY
TRBJ2-7,TRBV7-8,ASSLGATGRASYEQY
TRBJ2-7,TRBV5-1,ASSPRPTGDGSYEQY
TRBJ2-7,TRBV7-9,ASSSPNRVYEQY
TRBJ1-1,TRBV7-2,ASSPHPTEAF
TRBJ2-2,TRBV19,ASSETGWAGELF
TRBJ2-1,TRBV12-3/TRBV12-4,ASSLGGYNEQF
TRBJ2-5,TRBV18,ASSQTTRWETQY
TRBJ1-5,TRBV12-3/TRBV12-4,ASSPDITRPQH
TRBJ1-1,TRBV2,ASSVQGQGTTAF
TRBJ1-2,TRBV7-9,ASSATSHYGYT
TRBJ1-3,TRBV7-2,ASSPVEALVSGNTIY
TRBJ2-7,TRBV4-2,ASSQDFPGGSYEQY
TRBJ1-5,TRBV2,ASSGRGQGGQPQH
TRBJ2-2,TRBV7-3,ASSPPGQENTGELF
TRBJ2-7,TRBV3-1/TRBV3-2,ASSHGTWIYEQY
TRBJ2-5,TRBV27,ASSSLAGGSQETQY
TRBJ2-1,TRBV6-6,ASSGRGVESYNEQF
TRBJ1-3,TRBV20-1,SASQRVAGRRNSGNTIY
TRBJ1-2,TRBV5-1,ASSTRGDRVAYGYT